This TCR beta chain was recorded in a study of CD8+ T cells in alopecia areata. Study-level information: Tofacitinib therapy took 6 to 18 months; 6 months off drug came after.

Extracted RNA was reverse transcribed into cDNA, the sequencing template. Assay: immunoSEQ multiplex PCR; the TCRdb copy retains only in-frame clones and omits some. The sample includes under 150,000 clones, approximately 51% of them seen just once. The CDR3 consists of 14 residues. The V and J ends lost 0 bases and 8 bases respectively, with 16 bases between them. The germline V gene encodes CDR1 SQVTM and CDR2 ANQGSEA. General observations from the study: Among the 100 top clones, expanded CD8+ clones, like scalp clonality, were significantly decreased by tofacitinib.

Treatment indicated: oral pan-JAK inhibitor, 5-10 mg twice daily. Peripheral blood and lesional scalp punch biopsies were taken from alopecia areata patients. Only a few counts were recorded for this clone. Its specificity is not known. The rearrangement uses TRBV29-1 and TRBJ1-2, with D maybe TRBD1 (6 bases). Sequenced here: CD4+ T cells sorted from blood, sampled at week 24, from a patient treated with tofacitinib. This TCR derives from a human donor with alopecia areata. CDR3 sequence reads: CSVEDPWGAEGYTF. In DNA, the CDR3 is TGCAGCGTTGAAGATCCTTGGGGGGCAGAGGGCTACACCTTC.